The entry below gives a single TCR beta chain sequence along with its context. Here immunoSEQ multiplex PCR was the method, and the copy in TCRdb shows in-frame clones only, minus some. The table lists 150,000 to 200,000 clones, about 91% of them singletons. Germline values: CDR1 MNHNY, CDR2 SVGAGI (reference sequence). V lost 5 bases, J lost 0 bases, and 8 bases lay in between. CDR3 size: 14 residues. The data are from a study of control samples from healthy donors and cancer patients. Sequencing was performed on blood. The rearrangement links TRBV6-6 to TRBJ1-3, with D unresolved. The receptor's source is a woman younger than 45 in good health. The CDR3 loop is CASSGASSGNTIYF. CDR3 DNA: TGTGCCAGCAGTGGCGCTTCCTCTGGAAACACCATATATTTT.